This T cell receptor beta chain is from a study of cytomegalovirus exposure and HLA in healthy donors. Looking at the study overall: Earlier, 180 million or so T cells were analyzed, and fewer than 120 million unique TCR beta sequences were found among them.

CDR1 is MDHEN and CDR2 is SYDVKM in the germline V gene. V lost 6 bases and J lost 3; bases outside the gene matches: 10. The CDR3 runs to 17 residues. PCR involved 60 Vbeta and 13 Jbeta primers. Only in-frame clones appear in the TCRdb table, and some are missing; sequencing was by immunoSEQ multiplex PCR. The sample lists over 95,000 clones, about 79% occurring once. The rearrangement links TRBV28 to TRBJ2-7; TRBD2 aligns across 14 bases. Sequencing was performed on PBMCs. This sequence was found in a young woman in good health and CMV-seronegative. The CDR3 coding sequence is TGTGCCAGCAGCTCCTTGACTAGCGGGAGGGCTTTCTACGAGCAGTACTTC. Protein: CASSSLTSGRAFYEQYF.